This T cell receptor beta chain was found in a study of blood T cell repertoires in COVID-19. About the research overall: T cells, B-cell-depleted T cells, or PBMCs supplied cDNA or gDNA.

Study processing details: From reference gene primer amplification, estimates of nucleated cell counts were derived. TCRdb's copy holds only in-frame clones and misses some; the assay was immunoSEQ multiplex PCR. Clone size and V and J calls were adopted from that table, with D and trimming inferred from the DNA. This sample has 150,000 to 200,000 clones, with about 86% found just once. The CDR3 is 13 amino acids. The V gene's germline CDR1 is SGHNT and CDR2 YENEEA. V lost 5 bases and J 6 bases, leaving 12 bases between the germline ends. The clonotype comes from a woman aged 65 to 85 with acute or convalescent COVID-19. The rearrangement joins TRBV11-3 to TRBJ2-3; D unclear. The sequencing sample was made of peripheral blood. The CDR3 is CASSPSPGDTQYF. CDR3 DNA: TGTGCCAGCAGCCCATCTCCCGGGGATACGCAGTATTTT.